This T cell receptor (beta chain) appears in the sequencing data of a study of blood T cell repertoires in COVID-19 (TCRdb year 2020). For context, the study as a whole: Collaborator samples came from the United States, Italy and Spain and covered acute and convalescent phases of COVID-19. The material from the prospective study consisted of cDNA or gDNA derived from T cells, B-cell-depleted T cells, or PBMCs. The dataset comprised deeply sampled blood TCRbeta repertoires from subjects exposed to, actively infected with, or recovered from COVID-19. The repertoires were released in a freely available public database intended as a resource for research on the immune response to SARS-CoV-2. Samples were obtained from the ongoing ImmuneRACE study (first 160 participants) and from over a thousand subjects provided by 6 global collaborators. Sample metadata almost always included a de-identified subject ID, COVID-19 status, age in years and sex. Where available, HLA class I and class II types were obtained from metadata supplied by the sample provider rather than from assay-based typing. General conclusions and limits of the study: How much clinical and demographic metadata was included differed by source and by participant, and the metadata was provided uncurated.

Comment on this clone: Its specific antigen is unknown. No quality values exist for individual bases; no much larger clone is one base distant.

TCRbeta CDR3 regions were amplified from genomic DNA using the immunoSEQ Assay, a bias-controlled multiplex PCR. The published analysis was carried out like this. Within the assay, amplification of reference gene primers was used to estimate how many nucleated cells each sample contained. To quantify the absolute abundance of each unique TCRbeta CDR3 rearrangement, sequence reads were collapsed and filtered. Productive Simpson clonality was computed per sample as the square root of Simpson's diversity index over productive rearrangements. Imported from immuneACCESS, the table was reduced by TCRdb to in-frame sequences with V and J called. These copies leave out some clones; in studies compared against another copy, an unresolved V gene accounts for under half, and the cause of the remainder is not known. V and J calls and clone size are as listed in that table; D and trimming were resolved from the DNA. For this sample the table gives approximately 160,000 clones, of which 75% to 90% were detected only once. Around 4.3% of the sample is taken by the ten largest.

The CDR1 and CDR2 encoded by the germline V gene (reference sequence) are MNHEY and SMNVEV. From V the trimming removes 2 bases and from J it removes 6 bases, while the gene matches leave 3 bases of the junction unaccounted for. Including cysteine and phenylalanine, the CDR3 has 15 amino acids. The retained sequence is limited to the CDR3, 45 bases, with the frame set at the first base. In the prospective study, participants were roughly 18 to 95 years old, resided in fewer than 25 geographic areas of the United States, and were enrolled through a virtual design. In the prospective study, cohorts were assigned on the basis of participant-reported clinical history obtained from a screening survey and a study questionnaire. ImmuneRACE Cohort 3 recovered participants were defined by two consecutive negative NP/OP PCR tests, healthcare professional clearance, or symptom resolution. In the prospective study, whole blood, serum and a nasopharyngeal or oropharyngeal swab were collected from each participant by mobile phlebotomists. Over a roughly 2-month period, participants in the prospective study had the option of providing additional blood draws and questionnaires. Blood samples from the prospective study were shipped frozen or at room temperature prior to DNA extraction.

Recombination joined TRBV27 with TRBJ2-1; 11 bases in the junction line up with TRBD2. The sequence came from a woman aged 45 to 65 who had recovered from COVID-19. The sequencing sample was made of PBMCs or T cells enriched from blood (not recorded which). The CDR3 protein is CASSLTSGRPNEQFF. The DNA is as follows: TGTGCCAGCAGTTTAACTAGCGGGAGACCCAATGAGCAGTTCTTC.